Following are 2 T cell receptor beta chains from one sample sequenced in a study of response to subunit inactivated influenza vaccine. TCRdb analysed the RT-PCR reads with MiXCR anew, one entry per CDR3 protein. The sample has about 650,000 distinct CDR3 sequences, approximately 15% seen once. The specimen was PBMCs from blood, collected less than 15 days before vaccination. Receptor source: a man aged 45-65 years who received an inactivated influenza vaccine.

The V gene is TRBV11-1, the J gene TRBJ2-3; TRBD2 matches at 11 bases. The length of the CDR3 is 17 residues. Trimming took 5 bases from V and 1 from J; bases not matched to a gene: 8. Germline loops: CDR1 SGHAT, CDR2 FQDESV (reference sequence). The CDR3 DNA is TGTGCCAGCAGCAAGACAACTAGCGGGAGTGGCACAGATACGCAGTATTTT. The encoded protein is CASSKTTSGSGTDTQYF.

This clonotype was seen many times. The chain employs TRBV10-3 and TRBJ2-7, with TRBD2 identical over 7 bases. Per germline, CDR1 ENHRY and CDR2 SYGVKD. The CDR3 sequence is 11 residues long. V dropped 10 bases and J dropped 7; count of bases not matched to a gene: 7. CDR3 residues: CATLGRVEQYF. The CDR3 bases are TGTGCCACCCTAGGGAGGGTTGAGCAGTACTTC.